A selection of T cell receptor beta chains follows, all from one sample in a study of T cell responses to AZD1222 COVID-19 vaccine. Data came from immunoSEQ multiplex PCR; TCRdb stores just in-frame clones and leaves some out. The sample has 180,000 or so clones; around 90% are singletons. The specimen was peripheral blood, collected 28 days after the second AZD1222 dose. These receptors all come from an adult who received the AZD1222 COVID-19 vaccine. CDR3s include the opening cysteine and the closing phenylalanine or tryptophan.

>TRBJ1-1|TRBV6-4
CASSEGAGFGEAFF
>TRBJ1-6|TRBV2
CASNGGGGSPLHF
>TRBJ2-7|TRBV12-3/TRBV12-4
CASSSEWEYEQYF
>TRBJ1-3|TRBV28
CASSLTGDGNTIYF
>TRBJ2-5|TRBV18
CASSPPNQDQETQYF
>TRBJ2-7|TRBV6-5
CASSNGAPYEQYF
>TRBJ1-6|TRBV30
CAWSVGGNNSPLHF
>TRBJ2-3|TRBV7-3
CASSLLAGGTDTQYF
>TRBJ2-1|TRBV4-1
CASSQGSPPEQFF
>TRBJ2-3|TRBV27
CASSLGTGANTQYF
>TRBJ1-2|TRBV27
CASSPTGQYGYTF
>TRBJ1-2|TRBV4-3
CASSQEGTYGYTF
>TRBJ2-3|TRBV18
CASSPLGGQVRTDTQYF
>TRBJ2-3|TRBV19
CASRPSGLAGGPGIRSTDTQYF
>TRBJ1-1|TRBV6-5
CASSYPYGTRTRTFF
>TRBJ2-7|TRBV7-7
CASSTQGGYEQYF
>TRBJ1-5|TRBV24-1
CATSDSLGKTASNQPQHF
>TRBJ2-3|TRBV6-5
CASSPSRDWGGTQYF
>TRBJ2-2|TRBV19
CASSTSERWYTGELFF
>TRBJ1-4|TRBV5-1
CASSLGQGALTNEKLFF
>TRBJ2-1|TRBV11-2
CASSLSAGGQNEQFF
>TRBJ1-4|TRBV4-1
CASSPGQANEKLFF
>TRBJ2-5|TRBV6-2/TRBV6-3
CASSSAGGPQETQYF
>TRBJ1-1|TRBV5-1
CASSAPGQRLGAFF
>TRBJ2-2|TRBV30
CAWSVGWGNGELFF
>TRBJ2-1|TRBV12-3/TRBV12-4
CASSLWSRNEQFF
>TRBJ2-7|TRBV29-1
CSAREGLNYEQYF
>TRBJ1-3|TRBV7-2
CASSLGMDRRHSGNTIYF
>TRBJ2-2|TRBV15
CATSRDYFDWNTGELFF
>TRBJ1-2|TRBV3-1/TRBV3-2
CASSQGGGDGYTF
>TRBJ2-7|TRBV29-1
CSVGRDRGAYEQYF
>TRBJ2-7|TRBV6-5
CASSHPAGYEQYF
>TRBJ1-4|TRBV5-1
CASSSGAVNEKLFF
>TRBJ1-5|TRBV7-2
CASSFTGAGSNQPQHF
>TRBJ2-1|TRBV30
CAWSAIGGGPNEQFF
>TRBJ1-2|TRBV28
CASSTSWEPGGYTF
>TRBJ1-1|TRBV5-1
CASSLGTANTEAFF
>TRBJ1-2|TRBV9
CASSVDAGLGGRNGYTF